The sequence of this T cell receptor beta chain was determined in a study of cytomegalovirus exposure and HLA in healthy donors. Primers: 60 Vbeta forward and 13 Jbeta reverse. In the source study's methods: In a later analysis, around 10 million of about 80 million unique beta chains occurred in at least two donors. Produced via immunoSEQ multiplex PCR; TCRdb's table is partial and in-frame only. V and J calls and clone size are as listed in that table; D and trimming were resolved from the DNA. In the table there are 100,000 to 150,000 clones, roughly 60% of which are singletons. Deletions cut 4 bases from V and 4 bases from J, with 15 bases between. This CDR3 spans 15 amino acids. CDR1 is SGHNT and CDR2 is YYREEE in the germline V gene (reference sequence).

The chain is built from TRBV5-4 and TRBJ2-4, with D perhaps TRBD1 (6 bases). Sequencing was done on a sample of PBMCs. This clonotype originated in a woman between 40 and 50 years old in good health and CMV-seronegative. The CDR3 spells CASSPQPGQKNIQYF. CDR3 bases: TGTGCCAGCAGCCCCCAGCCGGGACAAAAAAACATTCAGTACTTC.